The rows below give T cell receptor beta chains drawn from one sample of a study of breast tumors, draining lymph nodes, adjacent tissues. TCRdb recomputed calls from the multiplex PCR reads with MiXCR, one row per CDR3 protein. The sample contains fewer than 15,000 distinct CDR3 sequences, 62% of which appear only once. Sequencing input: tumor-adjacent breast tissue. The source is a female donor with breast cancer. Some clones in this sample may be carry-over from other donors' samples. Both conserved end residues are part of each CDR3. The order of the fields is J gene, clone size, D gene, V gene, CDR3 protein, CDR3 DNA. D genes are given only for firm matches. Size tells how often a clone was seen (once, few, many) or the class of an expanded clone, and some rows leave it out.

j_gene: TRBJ1-1
abundance: many
d_gene: TRBD1
v_gene: TRBV4-1
CDR3aa: CASSLPGQIMNTEAFF
CDR3nt: TGCGCCAGCAGCCTGCCGGGACAGATAATGAACACTGAAGCTTTCTTT

j_gene: TRBJ1-4
abundance: .
d_gene: TRBD1
v_gene: TRBV28
CDR3aa: CASSLTGVNEKLFF
CDR3nt: TGTGCCAGCAGTTTAACAGGGGTGAATGAAAAACTGTTTTTT

j_gene: TRBJ2-3
abundance: .
d_gene: .
v_gene: TRBV11-2
CDR3aa: CASSADWDTQYF
CDR3nt: TGTGCCAGCAGCGCAGATTGGGATACGCAGTATTTT

j_gene: TRBJ2-2
abundance: many
d_gene: .
v_gene: TRBV11-3
CDR3aa: CASSLGENTGELFF
CDR3nt: TGTGCCAGCAGCTTAGGCGAGAACACCGGGGAGCTGTTTTTT

j_gene: TRBJ1-2
abundance: .
d_gene: TRBD1
v_gene: TRBV30
CDR3aa: CVWSARGTGNYGYTF
CDR3nt: TGTGTCTGGAGTGCACGGGGGACAGGCAACTATGGCTACACCTTC

j_gene: TRBJ2-7
abundance: few
d_gene: TRBD2
v_gene: TRBV3-1
CDR3aa: CASSHSLAGDEQYF
CDR3nt: TGTGCCAGCAGCCATAGCCTAGCGGGAGACGAGCAGTACTTC

j_gene: TRBJ2-7
abundance: .
d_gene: .
v_gene: TRBV7-9
CDR3aa: CASSPGNYEQYF
CDR3nt: TGTGCCAGCAGCCCAGGAAATTACGAGCAGTACTTC

j_gene: TRBJ1-5
abundance: medium-sized
d_gene: TRBD1
v_gene: TRBV29-1
CDR3aa: CSVGTEGTGNQPQHF
CDR3nt: TGCAGCGTTGGAACTGAGGGGACAGGGAATCAGCCCCAGCATTTT

j_gene: TRBJ1-2
abundance: .
d_gene: .
v_gene: TRBV29-1
CDR3aa: CSVEGKGGFGANYGYTF
CDR3nt: TGCAGCGTTGAAGGCAAGGGGGGATTTGGCGCTAACTATGGCTACACCTTC

j_gene: TRBJ1-2
abundance: .
d_gene: .
v_gene: TRBV12-3/TRBV12-4
CDR3aa: CASSLAGASYGYTF
CDR3nt: TGTGCCAGCAGTTTGGCGGGGGCAAGCTATGGCTACACCTTC

j_gene: TRBJ1-3
abundance: .
d_gene: TRBD1
v_gene: TRBV19
CDR3aa: CASTTPGQAQNTIYF
CDR3nt: TGTGCCAGTACTACCCCGGGACAGGCTCAAAACACCATATATTTT

j_gene: TRBJ2-1
abundance: many
d_gene: .
v_gene: TRBV20-1
CDR3aa: CSAAGRNEQFF
CDR3nt: TGCAGTGCCGCAGGACGGAATGAGCAGTTCTTC

j_gene: TRBJ2-3
abundance: .
d_gene: TRBD1
v_gene: TRBV20-1
CDR3aa: CSAVLQGAWVDTQYF
CDR3nt: TGCAGTGCTGTATTACAGGGGGCGTGGGTGGATACGCAGTATTTT

j_gene: TRBJ2-7
abundance: medium-sized
d_gene: TRBD2
v_gene: TRBV20-1
CDR3aa: CSAQIPGGSEQYF
CDR3nt: TGCAGTGCTCAAATCCCCGGGGGGAGCGAGCAGTACTTC

j_gene: TRBJ2-3
abundance: many
d_gene: .
v_gene: TRBV2
CDR3aa: CASVLDGGPTDTQYF
CDR3nt: TGTGCCAGTGTCCTGGATGGGGGGCCTACGGATACGCAGTATTTT

j_gene: TRBJ2-3
abundance: .
d_gene: .
v_gene: TRBV12-3/TRBV12-4
CDR3aa: CASSFEDYPTDTQYF
CDR3nt: TGTGCCAGCAGTTTTGAGGACTATCCGACAGATACGCAGTATTTT

j_gene: TRBJ1-5
abundance: .
d_gene: .
v_gene: TRBV27
CDR3aa: CASSLLGGSNQPQHF
CDR3nt: TGTGCCAGCAGTTTATTAGGGGGAAGCAATCAGCCCCAGCATTTT

j_gene: TRBJ1-2
abundance: .
d_gene: TRBD1
v_gene: TRBV5-1
CDR3aa: CASSLTGTGGGYTF
CDR3nt: TGCGCCAGCAGCTTAACCGGGACAGGGGGCGGCTACACCTTC

j_gene: TRBJ2-7
abundance: many
d_gene: TRBD1
v_gene: TRBV19
CDR3aa: CASSFGQGASYEQYF
CDR3nt: TGTGCCAGTAGTTTCGGACAGGGGGCTTCGTACGAGCAGTACTTC

j_gene: TRBJ1-5
abundance: .
d_gene: .
v_gene: TRBV7-2
CDR3aa: CASRGTSGADQPQHF
CDR3nt: TGTGCCAGCAGGGGAACTTCGGGGGCGGACCAGCCCCAGCATTTT

j_gene: TRBJ2-7
abundance: .
d_gene: .
v_gene: TRBV7-2
CDR3aa: CASSSQPQYEQYF
CDR3nt: TGCGCCAGCAGCTCTCAGCCTCAGTACGAGCAGTACTTC

j_gene: TRBJ1-4
abundance: few
d_gene: .
v_gene: TRBV18
CDR3aa: CASSPIARAANEKLFF
CDR3nt: TGTGCCAGCTCACCAATCGCCCGGGCAGCTAATGAAAAACTGTTTTTT

j_gene: TRBJ1-5
abundance: medium-sized
d_gene: .
v_gene: TRBV4-2
CDR3aa: CASSQDRQANQPQHF
CDR3nt: TGTGCCAGCAGCCAAGATCGGCAGGCCAATCAGCCCCAGCATTTT

j_gene: TRBJ2-1
abundance: .
d_gene: .
v_gene: TRBV29-1
CDR3aa: CSAVGNFNEQFF
CDR3nt: TGCAGCGCCGTCGGAAATTTCAATGAGCAGTTCTTC

j_gene: TRBJ1-1
abundance: many
d_gene: .
v_gene: TRBV2
CDR3aa: CAISLGGAHTEAFF
CDR3nt: TGTGCCATCTCCCTAGGGGGGGCGCACACTGAAGCTTTCTTT

j_gene: TRBJ2-4
abundance: many
d_gene: TRBD1
v_gene: TRBV5-8
CDR3aa: CASSLGQIAKNIQYF
CDR3nt: TGTGCCAGCAGCCTGGGACAGATAGCCAAAAACATTCAGTACTTC

j_gene: TRBJ1-1
abundance: many
d_gene: TRBD1
v_gene: TRBV5-1
CDR3aa: CASSLAGQGVTEAFF
CDR3nt: TGCGCCAGCAGCTTGGCGGGACAGGGGGTCACTGAAGCTTTCTTT

j_gene: TRBJ1-4
abundance: few
d_gene: TRBD1
v_gene: TRBV13
CDR3aa: CASSLRSGGEKLFF
CDR3nt: TGTGCCAGCAGCTTGAGGTCAGGGGGTGAAAAACTGTTTTTT

j_gene: TRBJ1-1
abundance: many
d_gene: .
v_gene: TRBV5-1
CDR3aa: CASSLGHRDFTEAFF
CDR3nt: TGCGCCAGCAGCTTGGGGCACAGGGACTTCACTGAAGCTTTCTTT

j_gene: TRBJ2-3
abundance: .
d_gene: .
v_gene: TRBV29-1
CDR3aa: CSVGRGTDTQYF
CDR3nt: TGCAGCGTTGGGCGGGGCACAGATACGCAGTATTTT

j_gene: TRBJ1-2
abundance: .
d_gene: .
v_gene: TRBV10-3
CDR3aa: CAISESPFANYGYTF
CDR3nt: TGTGCCATCAGTGAGTCCCCCTTTGCTAACTATGGCTACACCTTC

j_gene: TRBJ2-1
abundance: .
d_gene: .
v_gene: TRBV20-1
CDR3aa: CSARGSLGNAQFF
CDR3nt: TGCAGTGCTAGAGGTTCTCTCGGCAATGCGCAGTTCTTC

j_gene: TRBJ2-3
abundance: .
d_gene: .
v_gene: TRBV7-8
CDR3aa: CASSLEDSTDTQYF
CDR3nt: TGTGCCAGCAGCTTAGAAGATAGCACAGATACGCAGTATTTT

j_gene: TRBJ1-2
abundance: medium-sized
d_gene: .
v_gene: TRBV6-2/TRBV6-3
CDR3aa: CASTKTPTNYGYTF
CDR3nt: TGTGCCAGCACCAAGACACCTACTAACTATGGCTACACCTTC

j_gene: TRBJ2-3
abundance: .
d_gene: .
v_gene: TRBV27
CDR3aa: CASRPGDTDTQYF
CDR3nt: TGTGCCAGCCGACCAGGGGACACAGATACGCAGTATTTC

j_gene: TRBJ2-1
abundance: .
d_gene: .
v_gene: TRBV20-1
CDR3aa: CSARGGRSENF
CDR3nt: TGCAGTGCTAGAGGGGGTCGCTCCGAAAACTTC

j_gene: TRBJ2-6
abundance: medium-sized
d_gene: TRBD1
v_gene: TRBV19
CDR3aa: CASSIALTGTGGPGANVLTF
CDR3nt: TGTGCCAGTAGTATAGCTCTCACCGGGACAGGGGGCCCTGGGGCCAACGTCCTGACTTTC

j_gene: TRBJ1-5
abundance: .
d_gene: .
v_gene: TRBV20-1
CDR3aa: CSARGPQPQHF
CDR3nt: TGCAGTGCTAGGGGGCCTCAGCCCCAGCATTTT

j_gene: TRBJ1-6
abundance: .
d_gene: .
v_gene: TRBV6-1
CDR3aa: CASSETEPPGSPLHF
CDR3nt: TGTGCCAGCAGTGAAACAGAACCCCCTGGTTCACCCCTCCACTTT

j_gene: TRBJ2-7
abundance: .
d_gene: TRBD1
v_gene: TRBV7-8
CDR3aa: CASSHTGTGQSSYEQYF
CDR3nt: TGTGCCAGCAGCCATACCGGGACAGGGCAAAGCTCCTACGAGCAGTACTTC

j_gene: TRBJ2-2
abundance: many
d_gene: .
v_gene: TRBV9
CDR3aa: CASSVTPDTGELFF
CDR3nt: TGTGCCAGCAGCGTAACTCCTGACACCGGGGAGCTGTTTTTT

j_gene: TRBJ2-3
abundance: .
d_gene: TRBD2
v_gene: TRBV20-1
CDR3aa: CSAAGGGVFSLPSDTQYF
CDR3nt: TGCAGTGCTGCGGGAGGGGGGGTCTTTTCTCTCCCTTCAGATACGCAGTATTTT

j_gene: TRBJ1-6
abundance: many
d_gene: .
v_gene: TRBV27
CDR3aa: CASSFHQGRGNSPLHF
CDR3nt: TGTGCCAGCAGTTTCCACCAGGGAAGGGGTAATTCACCCCTCCACTTT

j_gene: TRBJ1-4
abundance: medium-sized
d_gene: TRBD1
v_gene: TRBV2
CDR3aa: CASSLRDREGEKLFF
CDR3nt: TGTGCCAGCAGTCTCCGGGACAGGGAGGGTGAAAAACTGTTTTTT

j_gene: TRBJ2-1
abundance: medium-sized
d_gene: TRBD1
v_gene: TRBV2
CDR3aa: CASSEGTGVLDEQFF
CDR3nt: TGTGCCAGCAGTGAAGGGACAGGGGTACTCGATGAGCAGTTCTTC